This T cell receptor beta chain is drawn from a study of radiotherapy plus CTLA-4 blockade in lung cancer. Study-level results: Blood TCR clones of tumor origin expanded after radiotherapy plus ipilimumab. Early shifts in blood T cell clones, with interferon-beta, reportedly predicted response best.

Those with chemo-refractory metastatic non-small-cell lung cancer were treated with focal radiation combined with CTLA-4 blockade using ipilimumab. Method: immunoSEQ multiplex PCR; TCRdb's copy keeps in-frame clones and lacks some. The sample lists about 90,000 clones, approximately 83% occurring once. A word on this clone: Its antigen is as yet unknown.

V was pared by 8 bases and J by 4 bases, with 16 bases between. In germline, CDR1 is MNHNS, CDR2 SASEGT. This CDR3 is 14 amino acids long. The sequencing here drew on peripheral blood, taken from a patient treated with radiotherapy plus ipilimumab. The rearrangement joins TRBV6-1 to TRBJ2-3, with D unclear. This sequence originates from a human donor with non-small cell lung cancer that progressed on radiotherapy plus ipilimumab. CDR3 protein: CASRPVQVADTQYF. The CDR3 DNA is TGTGCCAGCCGACCTGTCCAAGTGGCAGATACGCAGTATTTT.